The 9 T cell receptor beta chains presented below share a single source sample, sequenced in a study of cytomegalovirus exposure and HLA in healthy donors. Researchers ran the PCR with 60 Vbeta and 13 Jbeta primers. Repertoires were generated with immunoSEQ multiplex PCR, while TCRdb's copy carries only in-frame clones and drops some. Of roughly 140,000 clones in the sample, 9.4% were seen once. The sequenced sample was PBMCs. These receptor sequences come from a male donor in good health and CMV-seronegative.

The chain combines TRBV5-6 with TRBJ2-7; 7 bases match TRBD1. CDR1 is SGHDT and CDR2 is YYEEEE in the germline V gene. Losses at the gene ends were 2 bases for V and 4 bases for J; bases not matched to a gene: 6. The CDR3 is made up of 14 amino acids. For the CDR3, the DNA is TGTGCCAGCAGCTTAGGGACAGAGTCTTACGAGCAGTACTTC. It codes for CASSLGTESYEQYF.

A few counts support this clone. The gene calls are TRBV7-3 and TRBJ1-2; 11 positions match TRBD1. Unmatched junction bases numbered 2, after V lost 4 bases and J lost 4 bases. The CDR3 contains 14 residues. The V gene's germline CDR1 is SGHTA and CDR2 FQGTGA. In DNA, the CDR3 is TGTGCCAGCAGCTCGGGACAGGGGGTCTATGGCTACACCTTC. Its translation is CASSSGQGVYGYTF.

This chain links TRBV29-1 with TRBJ2-7; weak D call: TRBD2 (6 bases). Per germline, CDR1 SQVTM and CDR2 ANQGSEA. The CDR3 runs to 15 residues. Trimming shortened V by 1 base and J by 3 bases, and 16 bases separated the two germline ends. CDR3 bases: TGCAGCGTTGAAGTTAGGCGGGGTAGCGGCTACGAGCAGTACTTC. Residues: CSVEVRRGSGYEQYF.

This clone has only a few counts. V usage is TRBV4-1 and J usage is TRBJ1-5; D is unresolved. Germline loops: CDR1 MGHRA, CDR2 YSYEKL. Trimming removed 1 base at V and 1 base at J, with 8 bases between. There are 15 residues in the CDR3. The CDR3 protein is CASSQGVSSNQPQHF. DNA for the CDR3: TGCGCCAGCAGCCAAGGCGTCTCGAGCAATCAGCCCCAGCATTTT.

V and J are TRBV19 and TRBJ1-1, with D unclear. The CDR3 extends over 13 amino acids. Between the trimmed V and J ends, which lost 3 bases and 1 base, there was a span of 6 bases. Germline CDR1 is LNHDA and CDR2 is SQIVND (reference sequence). CDR3 sequence reads: CASSIRENTEAFF. The CDR3, as DNA: TGTGCCAGTAGTATTCGGGAGAACACTGAAGCTTTCTTT.

In this sample, this clone turned up a few times. V is TRBV27 and J is TRBJ1-1; 8 nucleotides align to TRBD1. Germline V lookup: CDR1 MNHEY, CDR2 SMNVEV (reference sequence). The CDR3 runs 15 residues. Germline trimming cut 5 bases from V and 3 bases from J; bases unmatched to any gene: 8. The CDR3 loop reads CASSPRTGFHTEAFF. Here the CDR3 DNA reads TGTGCCAGCAGTCCGCGGACAGGGTTCCACACTGAAGCTTTCTTT.

The V gene is TRBV28, the J gene TRBJ1-4, with unresolved D. Trimming took off 8 bases at V and 6 bases at J, with 4 bases between the two ends. The CDR3 covers 10 residues. The germline CDR1 and CDR2 sequences are MDHEN and SYDVKM. The CDR3 nucleotides read TGTGCCAGCGGCTATGAAAAACTGTTTTTT. It codes for CASGYEKLFF.

The chain recombines TRBV10-3 with TRBJ1-1; 7 nucleotides line up with TRBD1. J gave up 0 bases and V 7 bases, and 14 bases lay outside the gene matches. CDR3 length: 17 amino acids. Germline assignment: CDR1 ENHRY and CDR2 SYGVKD. CDR3 nucleotides: TGTGCCATCACCAAAGGTGGGACAGTGGGAGTGAACACTGAAGCTTTCTTT. Protein: CAITKGGTVGVNTEAFF.

This clone has only a few counts. The rearrangement joins TRBV4-2 to TRBJ1-1; no definite D call. Germline lookup yields CDR1 LGHNA and CDR2 YNFKEQ. The CDR3 sequence is 16 residues long. V was shortened by 0 bases and J by 5 bases, with 16 bases between the two germline ends. Here the CDR3 reads CASSQDSEGAWTEAFF. The DNA for the CDR3 is TGTGCCAGCAGCCAAGATTCTGAGGGAGCTTGGACTGAAGCTTTCTTT.